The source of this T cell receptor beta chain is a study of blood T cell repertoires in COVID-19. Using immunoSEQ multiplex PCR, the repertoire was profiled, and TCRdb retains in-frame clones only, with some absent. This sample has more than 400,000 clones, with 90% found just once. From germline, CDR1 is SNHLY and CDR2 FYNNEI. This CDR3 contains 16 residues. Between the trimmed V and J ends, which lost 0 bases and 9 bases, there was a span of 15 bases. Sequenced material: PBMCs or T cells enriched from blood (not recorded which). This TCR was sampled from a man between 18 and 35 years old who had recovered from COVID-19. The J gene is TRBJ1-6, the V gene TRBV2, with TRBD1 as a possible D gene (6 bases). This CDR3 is CASSEAVGGVGSPLHF. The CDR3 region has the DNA TGTGCCAGCAGTGAAGCGGTAGGGGGAGTAGGTTCACCCCTCCACTTT.